A selection of T cell receptor beta chains follows, all from one sample in a study of regulatory T cells in long-lasting Graves disease. Each CDR3 protein is one row after TCRdb ran MiXCR on the multiplex PCR reads. The sample includes over 500,000 distinct CDR3 sequences, roughly 15% seen only once; the top ten take 18%. The same data also went into a second study, on T cells in Graves' hyperthyroidism and ophthalmopathy.

The material sequenced was peripheral blood mononuclear cells (PBMCs), taken at new diagnosis, from a patient treated with antithyroid drugs. All receptors derive from a woman aged 25 to 39 with Graves disease. The CDR3 runs from the conserved cysteine through the conserved F or W. A D gene is named only where the DNA matches it firmly. Clone size is stated in some rows and not others, as once, few, many or a class when expanded.

d_call,v_call,j_call,clone_size,cdr3_aa,cdr3_nt
TRBD2,TRBV28,TRBJ2-1,many,CASGTSGRAYEQFF,TGTGCCAGCGGTACTAGCGGGAGGGCGTATGAGCAGTTCTTC
-,TRBV3-1,TRBJ2-2,-,CASTLENGELFF,TGTGCCAGCACGCTTGAAAACGGGGAGCTGTTTTTT
TRBD1,TRBV7-2,TRBJ1-5,few,CASSLTDRTGESNQPQHF,TGTGCCAGCAGCTTAACGGATCGAACAGGGGAGAGCAATCAGCCCCAGCATTTT
-,TRBV20-1,TRBJ2-3,-,CSAYKTGDTQYF,TGCAGTGCTTACAAGACCGGGGATACGCAGTATTTT
TRBD2,TRBV20-1,TRBJ2-1,once,CSPTSGRANGEQFF,TGCAGTCCAACCAGCGGGAGGGCCAATGGTGAGCAGTTCTTC
-,TRBV5-1,TRBJ2-3,many,CASSLEGSDTQYF,TGCGCCAGCAGCTTGGAAGGGTCAGATACGCAGTATTTT
TRBD2,TRBV15,TRBJ2-5,few,CATSRGGLAGVTETQYF,TGTGCCACCAGCAGGGGGGGGCTAGCGGGAGTTACAGAGACCCAGTACTTC
-,TRBV6-1,TRBJ2-7,few,CASSTGQGVEQYF,TGTGCCAGCAGCACGGGGCAGGGCGTCGAGCAGTACTTC
-,TRBV30,TRBJ1-6,few,CAWDRTNSPLHF,TGTGCCTGGGACCGAACCAATTCACCCCTCCACTTT
TRBD1,TRBV12-3/TRBV12-4,TRBJ1-5,many,CASSETGGGQPQHF,TGTGCCAGCAGCGAGACAGGGGGCGGTCAGCCCCAGCATTTT
-,TRBV28,TRBJ2-3,many,CASRSGTQTQYF,TGTGCCAGCAGATCCGGGACACAGACGCAGTATTTT
-,TRBV10-3,TRBJ2-7,many,CAISSSVYEQYF,TGTGCCATCAGTTCGAGCGTCTACGAGCAGTACTTC
TRBD1,TRBV12-3/TRBV12-4,TRBJ2-7,many,CASIPSTGTDNPYEQYF,TGTGCCAGCATCCCCTCAACGGGGACAGATAACCCCTACGAGCAGTACTTC
-,TRBV11-2,TRBJ2-7,-,CASRPVGLPLEQYF,TGTGCCAGCAGGCCCGTTGGACTACCCCTCGAGCAGTACTTC
-,TRBV11-2,TRBJ2-7,many,CASSLGDNYEQYF,TGTGCCAGCAGCTTAGGGGACAACTACGAGCAGTACTTC
-,TRBV27,TRBJ1-2,many,CASSLGSGTLLNYGYTF,TGTGCCAGCAGTTTAGGGTCAGGGACTCTACTTAACTATGGCTACACCTTC
TRBD1,TRBV19,TRBJ2-5,-,CASGTDFGTQYF,TGTGCCAGTGGGACAGATTTTGGGACCCAGTACTTC
TRBD1,TRBV28,TRBJ1-6,-,CASSSTGAKGNSPLHF,TGTGCCAGCAGTTCTACAGGGGCGAAGGGTAATTCACCCCTCCACTTT
-,TRBV30,TRBJ1-1,-,CAWRDSLNTEAFF,TGTGCCTGGAGGGACAGCTTGAACACTGAAGCTTTCTTT
-,TRBV5-1,TRBJ2-1,-,CASSFPGLNNEQFF,TGCGCCAGCAGCTTTCCGGGACTTAACAATGAGCAGTTCTTC
TRBD2,TRBV25-1,TRBJ2-1,-,CASSEYTGGLAENVLSGNEQFF,TGTGCCAGCAGTGAATATACCGGCGGGCTAGCGGAGAACGTTTTGTCTGGCAATGAGCAGTTCTTC
TRBD1,TRBV27,TRBJ1-2,-,CASRGQGARGYTF,TGTGCCAGCAGAGGACAGGGGGCCAGGGGCTACACCTTC
-,TRBV5-1,TRBJ1-2,few,CVVRGKDYGYTF,TGCGTAGTACGGGGGAAGGACTATGGCTACACCTTC
TRBD1,TRBV5-1,TRBJ2-1,-,CASSFVTGSMGYNEQFF,TGCGCCAGCAGCTTCGTGACAGGGTCAATGGGGTACAATGAGCAGTTCTTC
TRBD1,TRBV5-6,TRBJ1-2,many,CASSDAGGTYYGYTF,TGTGCCAGCAGCGATGCAGGGGGCACCTACTATGGCTACACCTTC
TRBD2,TRBV20-1,TRBJ2-3,-,CSARPPTSGRTDTQYF,TGCAGTGCTAGACCCCCTACTAGCGGGAGAACTGATACGCAGTATTTT
TRBD2,TRBV7-9,TRBJ2-5,many,CASSLAGGQETQYF,TGTGCCAGCAGCTTAGCGGGAGGGCAAGAGACCCAGTACTTC
-,TRBV5-6,TRBJ2-2,-,CASSYPGQNTGELFF,TGTGCCAGCAGCTACCCGGGACAGAACACCGGGGAGCTGTTTTTT
TRBD2,TRBV12-3/TRBV12-4,TRBJ2-7,many,CASRYSGRAHEQYF,TGTGCCAGCAGATATAGCGGGAGGGCGCACGAGCAGTACTTC
-,TRBV29-1,TRBJ2-1,-,CSVRAGDPGQFF,TGCAGCGTTCGGGCAGGGGACCCTGGGCAGTTCTTC
-,TRBV20-1,TRBJ1-1,-,CSARPRDGLNTEAFF,TGCAGTGCTAGACCCCGGGACGGCCTAAACACTGAAGCTTTCTTT
TRBD1,TRBV7-2,TRBJ2-1,many,CASSLVNDRGNEQFF,TGTGCCAGCAGCTTAGTGAACGACAGGGGCAATGAGCAGTTCTTC
-,TRBV18,TRBJ1-5,-,CASSPLPYSNQPQHF,TGTGCCAGCTCACCACTCCCCTATAGCAATCAGCCCCAGCATTTT
-,TRBV7-2,TRBJ2-1,-,CASSLLGLRQFF,TGTGCCAGCAGTCTATTGGGACTGAGGCAGTTCTTC
-,TRBV12-3/TRBV12-4,TRBJ1-1,few,CASSGKTVNTEAFF,TGTGCCAGCAGTGGGAAGACAGTTAACACTGAAGCTTTCTTT
TRBD1,TRBV14,TRBJ1-2,-,CASSPTGGEGYTF,TGTGCCAGCAGCCCGACAGGGGGTGAGGGCTACACCTTC
-,TRBV29-1,TRBJ2-5,few,CSVLHFMEKETQYF,TGCAGCGTCCTCCACTTCATGGAGAAAGAGACCCAGTACTTC
-,TRBV6-1,TRBJ1-5,few,CASMEAGAQPQHF,TGTGCCAGCATGGAGGCGGGGGCCCAGCCCCAGCATTTT
-,TRBV6-5,TRBJ1-4,-,CASSYTGVGEKLFF,TGTGCCAGCAGTTACACCGGGGTTGGTGAAAAACTGTTTTTT
-,TRBV28,TRBJ1-1,many,CASSLRQAALNTEAFF,TGTGCCAGCAGTCTTCGACAGGCAGCCTTGAACACTGAAGCTTTCTTT
TRBD1,TRBV28,TRBJ2-5,many,CASSLPTGGQETQYF,TGTGCCAGCAGTCTCCCGACAGGGGGCCAAGAGACCCAGTACTTC
-,TRBV7-8,TRBJ2-2,many,CASELGANTGELFF,TGTGCCAGCGAATTAGGCGCGAACACCGGGGAGCTGTTTTTT
-,TRBV7-3,TRBJ1-1,many,CASSLTVAGLNTEAFF,TGTGCCAGCAGCTTAACGGTAGCGGGCCTGAACACTGAAGCTTTCTTT
-,TRBV24-1,TRBJ2-2,few,CATSDLRQGGDTGELFF,TGTGCCACCAGTGATTTGCGCCAGGGCGGGGACACCGGGGAGCTGTTTTTT
-,TRBV12-3/TRBV12-4,TRBJ2-6,-,CASVITSGANVLTF,TGTGCCAGCGTAATCACCTCTGGGGCCAACGTCCTGACTTTC
-,TRBV18,TRBJ1-2,-,CASSPEGVLGYTF,TGTGCCAGCTCACCAGAGGGGGTCCTTGGCTACACCTTC
TRBD1,TRBV30,TRBJ1-2,few,CAWLTGGDYGYTF,TGTGCCTGGCTTACAGGGGGAGACTATGGCTACACCTTC
-,TRBV5-1,TRBJ1-1,many,CASRLDTGRQNTEAFF,TGCGCCAGCCGGCTGGATACCGGACGGCAGAACACTGAAGCTTTCTTT
TRBD2,TRBV5-1,TRBJ2-1,-,CASSLGGTSENEQFF,TGCGCCAGCAGCCTAGGAGGGACTAGCGAGAATGAGCAGTTCTTC
TRBD2,TRBV13,TRBJ2-7,few,CASSPKPTSAYEQYF,TGTGCCAGCAGCCCCAAACCAACTAGCGCTTACGAGCAGTACTTC
-,TRBV24-1,TRBJ2-5,few,CATRDSWETQYF,TGTGCCACCAGGGATTCTTGGGAGACCCAGTACTTC
TRBD1,TRBV30,TRBJ2-7,many,CAWSAGGSYEQYF,TGTGCCTGGAGTGCAGGGGGCTCCTACGAGCAGTACTTC
-,TRBV10-1,TRBJ2-1,many,CASSLTAPNGEFF,TGCGCCAGCAGTCTGACTGCACCAAATGGAGAGTTCTTC
TRBD1,TRBV20-1,TRBJ2-1,-,CSASGGPVYNEQFF,TGCAGTGCCTCAGGGGGCCCGGTTTACAATGAGCAGTTCTTC